These 17 T cell receptor beta chains were all obtained from the same sample, sequenced in a study of early T cells in non-severe SARS-CoV-2 infection (dated by TCRdb to about 2021). Library preparation employed 5' RACE. Reads for this sample came from a NextSeq 500. TCRdb trimmed public reads at Q25 via fastp, called clones via MiXCR and kept in-frame beta chains. Each CDR3 protein gets just one entry, which takes the most common genes and DNA from the rows behind it. The sample has about 70,000 distinct CDR3 sequences on record, over 3.5% of them singletons. Approximately 3.6% of the sample comes from the top ten. This specimen was whole blood, taken at baseline. All receptors come from an adult who was a healthcare worker with PCR-confirmed SARS-CoV-2 infection or an uninfected control (not recorded which). The donor label of this sample is uncertain.

The rearrangement joins TRBV7-8 to TRBJ1-6; D not certain. CDR1 and CDR2 (germline): SGHVS, FQNEAQ. This CDR3 spans 15 amino acids. Deletions cut 1 base from V and 2 bases from J, with 6 bases between. For the CDR3, the DNA is TGTGCCAGCAGCTTAGATGGGGCCTATAATTCACCCCTCCACTTT. As protein: CASSLDGAYNSPLHF.

The chain joins TRBV3-1 to TRBJ2-1; 7 bases fit TRBD2. This CDR3 has 14 residues. Germline-derived CDR1 and CDR2 are LGHDT and YNNKEL (reference sequence). Trimming removed 5 bases from V and 7 bases from J; junction bases left unmatched: 8. CDR3 sequence reads: CASSFQRGMNEQFF. CDR3 in DNA: TGTGCCAGCAGCTTCCAGCGGGGTATGAATGAGCAGTTCTTC.

There are a few counts of this clonotype. J is TRBJ1-4 and V is TRBV19; 7 bases fit TRBD1. The germline gives CDR1 LNHDA, CDR2 SQIVND (reference sequence). The CDR3 is made up of 14 amino acids. Trimming cost V 7 bases and J 4 bases; bases outside gene matches: 6. Here the CDR3 DNA reads TGTGCCAGTAACCCTGACAGGGTTAATGAAAAACTGTTTTTT. This codes for CASNPDRVNEKLFF. Variable domain in full (rest from reference TRBV19 and TRBJ1-4): DGGITQSPKYLFRKEGQNVTLSCEQNLNHDAMYWYRQDPGQGLRLIYYSQIVNDFQKGDIAEGYSVSREKKESFPLTVTSAQKNPTAFYLCASNPDRVNEKLFFGSGTQLSVL.

This clonotype was seen repeatedly, ten times or more. The V and J genes are TRBV7-6 and TRBJ2-5, with D perhaps matching TRBD2 (5 bases). Per the germline V gene, CDR1 is SGHVS and CDR2 is FNYEAQ. The CDR3 is made up of 14 amino acids. V lost 3 bases and J 1 base, leaving 9 bases between the germline ends. CDR3 sequence: CASSFRTRQETQYF. The CDR3 coding sequence is TGTGCCAGCAGCTTCCGGACTCGCCAAGAGACCCAGTACTTC.

The J gene is TRBJ2-1, the V gene TRBV24-1, with TRBD1 identical over 7 bases. This CDR3 has 14 residues. J gave up 8 bases and V 6 bases, and 9 bases lay outside the gene matches. CDR1 KGHDR and CDR2 SFDVKD come from the germline V gene. The CDR3 nucleotides read TGTGCCACCAGTCCCCTCTCTGGACAGGATGAGCAGTTCTTC. This sequence encodes CATSPLSGQDEQFF.

There are many counts of this clonotype. The rearrangement joins TRBV3-1 to TRBJ1-1; the D is unclear. CDR1 is LGHDT, CDR2 YNNKEL, per germline (reference sequence). The V end lost 3 bases, the J end lost 11 bases, and 10 bases lay between the germline ends. The CDR3 covers 11 residues. CDR3 DNA: TGTGCCAGCAGCCAGGCTACCTATGCTTTCTTT. It specifies CASSQATYAFF.

This clonotype was recorded many times. This chain uses TRBV7-3 with TRBJ1-2, with D unclear. From germline, CDR1 is SGHTA and CDR2 FQGTGA. This CDR3 is 13 amino acids long. The V end lost 9 bases, the J end lost 2 bases, and 13 bases lay between the germline ends. CDR3 sequence reads: CASIQSGNYGYTF. CDR3 nucleotide sequence: TGTGCCAGTATACAAAGTGGGAACTATGGCTACACCTTC. The entire variable domain, with the rest obtained from reference TRBV7-3 and TRBJ1-2, is as follows: GAGVSQTPSNKVTEKGKYVELRCDPISGHTALYWYRQSLGQGPEFLIYFQGTGAADDSGLPNDRFFAVRPEGSVSTLKIQRTERGDSAVYLCASIQSGNYGYTFGSGTRLTVV.

This clonotype has just a few counts. The CDR3 DNA follows: TGTGCCAGCAGTTACGCCCGCGTATCTGAAGCTTTCTTT. As protein: CASSYARVSEAFF. The rearrangement uses TRBV6-5 and TRBJ1-1; no reliable D call. This CDR3 comprises 13 residues. Trimming took 2 bases from V and 6 from J, leaving 10 bases between them. The germline gives CDR1 MNHEY, CDR2 SVGAGI.

Note on this clonotype: Here the CDR3 omits its conserved ending phenylalanine or tryptophan, so a read error is the likely source. This chain links TRBV5-5 with TRBJ2-3, with D hard to call. CDR3 length: 17 amino acids. Between the trimmed V and J ends, which lost 2 bases and 2 bases, there was a span of 18 bases. Per germline, CDR1 SGHKS and CDR2 YYEKEE (reference sequence). For the CDR3, the DNA is TGTGCCAGCAGCTTTCTTTCCTCCAGCCCGAACACAGATACGCAGTATCTT. It translates to CASSFLSSSPNTDTQYL.

This clonotype was found many times. This chain joins TRBV24-1 and TRBJ2-5; TRBD1 agrees at 9 bases. CDR1 is KGHDR and CDR2 is SFDVKD in the germline V gene. This CDR3 is built from 15 residues. With 2 bases clipped from V and 2 bases from J, the junction kept 2 bases outside the gene matches. CDR3 nucleotide sequence: TGTGCCACCAGTGATTCCGGGACAGGGCAAGAGACCCAGTACTTC. Its translation is CATSDSGTGQETQYF.

This clonotype was seen more than once but under ten times. This rearrangement joins TRBV27 to TRBJ2-7; a possible D gene is TRBD2 (6 bases). The CDR3 runs 15 residues. The germline gives CDR1 MNHEY, CDR2 SMNVEV (reference sequence). V lost 5 bases to trimming and J lost 0 bases, with 14 bases between them. The CDR3 loop reads CASSPSYSGSYEQYF. In nucleotides, the CDR3 is TGTGCCAGCAGTCCCAGTTATAGCGGCTCCTACGAGCAGTACTTC.

The CDR3 DNA is TGCAGCGCCCTTCGCCACTTCACTGAAGCTTTCTTT. It codes for CSALRHFTEAFF. The V gene is TRBV29-1, the J gene TRBJ1-1; D call uncertain. Trimming pared 7 bases from V and 4 bases from J, leaving 13 bases between. This CDR3 has 12 residues. Germline V CDR1 and CDR2: SQVTM, ANQGSEA. Using reference TRBV29-1 and TRBJ1-1 for the parts outside the CDR3, the full variable domain is SAVISQKPSRDICQRGTSLTIQCQVDSQVTMMFWYRQQPGQSLTLIATANQGSEATYESGFVIDKFPISRPNLTFSTLTVSNMSPEDSSIYLCSALRHFTEAFFGQGTRLTVV.

This clonotype has more than one count but fewer than ten. The CDR3 loop is CASSIGQGVGSGELFF. DNA of the CDR3: TGTGCCAGCAGCATCGGACAGGGGGTCGGATCCGGGGAGCTGTTTTTT. The V call is TRBV7-9, the J call TRBJ2-2; 10 bases map to TRBD1. This CDR3 contains 16 residues. J gave up 6 bases and V 5 bases, and 9 bases lay outside the gene matches. The germline V gene has CDR1 SEHNR and CDR2 FQNEAQ (reference sequence).

This clonotype appeared a few times. The rearrangement uses TRBV7-2 and TRBJ2-3, with TRBD2 matching over 9 bases. V was pared by 5 bases and J by 0 bases, with 15 bases of the junction left unmatched. The V gene's germline CDR1 is SGHTA and CDR2 FQGNSA. The CDR3 contains 19 residues. The CDR3 bases are TGTGCCAGCAGCCCCCGCGGCAGCGGGGGGCAGGCTAGCACAGATACGCAGTATTTT. Protein: CASSPRGSGGQASTDTQYF. Supplemented by reference TRBV7-2 and TRBJ2-3, the full variable domain reads GAGVSQSPSNKVTEKGKDVELRCDPISGHTALYWYRQSLGQGLEFLIYFQGNSAPDKSGLPSDRFSAERTGGSVSTLTIQRTQQEDSAVYLCASSPRGSGGQASTDTQYFGPGTRLTVL.

This clonotype was counted at least ten times. The V and J genes are TRBV20-1 and TRBJ2-7; D is undetermined. The V gene's germline CDR1 is DFQATT and CDR2 SNEGSKA (reference sequence). The V end lost 1 base, the J end lost 2 bases, and 9 bases lay between the germline ends. The CDR3 is 13 amino acids. CDR3 residues: CSARGPSTYEQYF. CDR3 nucleotides: TGCAGTGCTAGAGGGCCGAGTACCTACGAGCAGTACTTC.

This clonotype was counted many times. The V call is TRBV28, the J call TRBJ1-2; D gene unclear. This CDR3 is 12 amino acids long. Germline CDR1 is MDHEN and CDR2 is SYDVKM. V lost 3 bases, J lost 5 bases, and 7 bases lay in between. The CDR3 region is CASSLYGYGYTF. The CDR3 DNA sequence: TGTGCCAGCAGTTTGTATGGTTATGGCTACACCTTC.

Ten or more counts support this clonotype. The V gene is TRBV28, the J gene TRBJ2-1; 8 nucleotides agree with TRBD1. The J segment lost 8 bases and the V segment lost 5 bases, leaving 14 bases of the junction unmatched. CDR3 length: 16 residues. Germline assignment: CDR1 MDHEN and CDR2 SYDVKM. The CDR3 DNA is TGTGCCAGCAGTACTGGCGGACAGGGCATAGGTGATGAGCAGTTCTTC. Residues: CASSTGGQGIGDEQFF.